The 2 T cell receptor beta chains below were found in one sample sequenced in a study of early T cells in non-severe SARS-CoV-2 infection. TCRdb ran MiXCR on the 5' RACE reads and lists one entry per CDR3 protein. The repertoire holds fewer than 75,000 distinct CDR3 sequences, with roughly 18% as singletons. The sample consisted of whole blood, taken at baseline. These receptors all come from an adult who was a healthcare worker with PCR-confirmed SARS-CoV-2 infection or an uninfected control (not recorded which).

Ten or more counts support this clonotype. V gene TRBV7-9 combines with J gene TRBJ2-5; possibly TRBD1 or TRBD2 for D (5 bases each). Trimming removed 8 bases from V and 4 bases from J, with 11 bases in between. Germline V CDR1 and CDR2: SEHNR, FQNEAQ (reference sequence). The CDR3 totals 12 residues. CDR3: CASQEGRETQYF. The CDR3 DNA reads TGTGCCAGCCAAGAGGGGAGAGAGACCCAGTACTTC.

The V call is TRBV7-2, the J call TRBJ2-1, with 7 bases fitting TRBD2. Germline-derived CDR1 and CDR2 are SGHTA and FQGNSA. This CDR3 is built from 15 residues. The trim removed 5 bases at V and 2 bases at J, leaving 6 bases unmatched. The CDR3 nucleotides read TGTGCCAGCAGCCCCTCCGCGGGAGCCTACAATGAGCAGTTCTTC. It translates to CASSPSAGAYNEQFF.